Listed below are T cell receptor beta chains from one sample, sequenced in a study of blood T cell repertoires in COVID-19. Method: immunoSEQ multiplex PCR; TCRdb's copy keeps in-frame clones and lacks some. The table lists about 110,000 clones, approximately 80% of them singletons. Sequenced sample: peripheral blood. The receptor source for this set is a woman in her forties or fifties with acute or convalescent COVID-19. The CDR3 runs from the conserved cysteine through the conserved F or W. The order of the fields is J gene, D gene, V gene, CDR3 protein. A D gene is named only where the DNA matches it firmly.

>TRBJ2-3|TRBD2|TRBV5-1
CASRAGGLGTDTQYF
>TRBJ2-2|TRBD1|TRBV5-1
CASSPGQGAGELFF
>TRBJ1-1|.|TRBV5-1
CASSYTGRGTEAFF
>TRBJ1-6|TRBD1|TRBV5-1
CASSSRQGSYNSPLHF
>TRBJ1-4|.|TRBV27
CASSSEGEEKLFF
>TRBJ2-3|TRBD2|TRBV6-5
CASSLSGVPTDTQYF
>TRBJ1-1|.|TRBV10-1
CASSPGSLRNTEAFF
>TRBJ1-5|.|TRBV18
CASSPIGTSNQPQHF
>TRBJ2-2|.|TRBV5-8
CASSLDFFTGELFF
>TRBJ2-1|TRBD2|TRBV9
CASSVSLMTSGGAGSYNEQFF
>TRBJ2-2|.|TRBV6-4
CASKGSTNTGELFF
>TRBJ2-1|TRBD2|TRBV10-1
CASSSSGGTDEQFF
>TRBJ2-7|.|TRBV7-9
CASSLGRDIYF
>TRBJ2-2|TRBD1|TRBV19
CASSIGLRDSNTGELFF
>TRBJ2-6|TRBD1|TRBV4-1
CASSQDPGTGSSGANVLTF
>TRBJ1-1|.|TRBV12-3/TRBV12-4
CASAKRGTEAFF
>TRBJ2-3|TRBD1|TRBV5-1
CASSFPQGTGADTQYF
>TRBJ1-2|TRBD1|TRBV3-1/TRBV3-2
CASSRSLSGTGRYGYTF
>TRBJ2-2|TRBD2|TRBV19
CATRGGRNTGELFF
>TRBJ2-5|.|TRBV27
CASSFFADREETQYF
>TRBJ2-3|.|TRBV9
CASSLRQVQDTQYF
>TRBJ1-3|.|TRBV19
CASSTGGNTIYF
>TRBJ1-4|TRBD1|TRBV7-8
CASTDPGQGEEKLFF
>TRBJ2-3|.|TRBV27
CASSLSPSVNTQYF
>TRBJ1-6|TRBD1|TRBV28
CASSLMGQGTSPLHF
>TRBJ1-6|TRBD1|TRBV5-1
CASSGQGASNSPLHF
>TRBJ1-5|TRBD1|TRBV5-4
CASSLGTGLNQPQHF
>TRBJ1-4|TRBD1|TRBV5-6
CASSRQGAREKLFF
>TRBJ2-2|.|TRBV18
CASSPYTGHEGGNTGELFF
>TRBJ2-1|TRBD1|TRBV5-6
CASSSVDRGYEQFF
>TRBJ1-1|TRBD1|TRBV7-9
CASSFNRGSAEAFF
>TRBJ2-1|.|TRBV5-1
CASSFGGRGNNEQFF
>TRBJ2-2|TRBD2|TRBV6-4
CATPLGGPGDTGELFF
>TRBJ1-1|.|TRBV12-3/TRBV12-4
CASSSRSEAFF
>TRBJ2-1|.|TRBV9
CASSVVGFQSYNEQFF
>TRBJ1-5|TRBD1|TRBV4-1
CASSQDGGQGYSNQPQHF
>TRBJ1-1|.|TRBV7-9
CASSWGGGRAEAFF
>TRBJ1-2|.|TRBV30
CAWSVQGYGYTF
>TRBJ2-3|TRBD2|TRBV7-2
CASSRLGLAGRTDTQYF
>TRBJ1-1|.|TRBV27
CASRGTFMNTEAFF